This T cell receptor (beta chain) was identified in a study of blood T cell repertoires in COVID-19 (dated by TCRdb to 2020 to 2022). Regarding the study in general: The collaborator samples originated in the United States, Italy and Spain and spanned the acute and convalescent phases of COVID-19. The repertoires were released in a freely available public database intended as a resource for research on the immune response to SARS-CoV-2. The prospective study material was composed of cDNA or gDNA derived from T cells, B-cell-depleted T cells, or PBMCs. A de-identified subject ID, COVID-19 status, age in years and sex were almost always included in the sample metadata. The samples were drawn from the first 160 participants of the ongoing ImmuneRACE study and from about 1,200 subjects provided by 6 global collaborators. Subjects who had been exposed to COVID-19, were actively infected with it, or had recovered from it provided the deeply sampled blood TCRbeta repertoires that made up the dataset. Where HLA class I and class II types were available, the types were taken from metadata supplied by the sample provider, not from assay-based typing. Here is what the overall study found, with its caveats: Clinical and demographic metadata were provided uncurated, with the amount varying by source and participant.

As concerns this clone: Its antigen remains undetermined. One base away there is no much larger clone; base qualities are not given.

The immunoSEQ Assay, a bias-controlled multiplex PCR, was used to amplify TCRbeta CDR3 regions from genomic DNA. For the original study's pipeline: Within the assay, amplification of reference gene primers was used to estimate how many nucleated cells each sample contained. To quantify the absolute abundance of each unique TCRbeta CDR3 rearrangement, sequence reads were collapsed and filtered. For each sample, productive Simpson clonality was calculated as the square root of Simpson's diversity index over productive rearrangements. TCRdb retrieved this table from immuneACCESS and kept in-frame rearrangements only. Not all clones are present; in checked studies, unresolved V genes account for under half, and no reason is known for the remainder. V, J and clone size reflect that table, while D and trimming were determined from the DNA. A total of under 85,000 clones appear in this sample, 85% to 90% of them only once. The ten largest clones represent 5.3% of the sample.

Each collaborating institution followed its own protocols to collect whole blood in K2EDTA tubes. For TCRbeta analysis, collaborators shipped samples as frozen whole blood, isolated PBMCs, or DNA extracted from either of those sample types. Including the terminal cysteine and phenylalanine, the CDR3 comprises 15 residues. Just CDR3 DNA is preserved here, 45 bases in frame from base 1. The germline V gene gives CDR1 as SGHRS and CDR2 as YFSETQ. Here V drops 4 bases and J drops 1 base, and the junction holds 7 bases not matched to any gene. The sequencing sample was made of peripheral blood. The origin of this receptor is a man aged 45-60 years with acute or convalescent COVID-19. The receptor chain draws on TRBV5-1 and TRBJ1-2; 7 bases in the junction line up with TRBD1. CDR3 reads: CASSPGTDLNYGYTF. The DNA is TGCGCCAGCAGCCCAGGGACAGACCTTAACTATGGCTACACCTTC.